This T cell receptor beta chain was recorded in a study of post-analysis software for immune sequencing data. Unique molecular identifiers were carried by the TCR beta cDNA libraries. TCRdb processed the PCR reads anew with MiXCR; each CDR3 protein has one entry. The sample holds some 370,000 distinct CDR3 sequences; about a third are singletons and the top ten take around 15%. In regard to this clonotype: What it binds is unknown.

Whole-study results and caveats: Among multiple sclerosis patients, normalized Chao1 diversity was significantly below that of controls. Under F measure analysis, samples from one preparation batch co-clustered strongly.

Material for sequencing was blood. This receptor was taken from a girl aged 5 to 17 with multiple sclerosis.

The CDR3 sequence is CASSLGPSGGFLLTTGELFF. The DNA of the CDR3 is TGCGCCAGCAGCTTGGGACCCAGCGGGGGGTTTCTACTTACCACCGGGGAGCTGTTTTTT. The chain uses TRBV5-1 and TRBJ2-2; 9 nucleotides agree with TRBD2. CDR1 is SGHRS and CDR2 is YFSETQ in the germline V gene. This CDR3 has 20 amino acids. The ends lost 0 bases at V and 4 bases at J; junction bases unmatched: 16.